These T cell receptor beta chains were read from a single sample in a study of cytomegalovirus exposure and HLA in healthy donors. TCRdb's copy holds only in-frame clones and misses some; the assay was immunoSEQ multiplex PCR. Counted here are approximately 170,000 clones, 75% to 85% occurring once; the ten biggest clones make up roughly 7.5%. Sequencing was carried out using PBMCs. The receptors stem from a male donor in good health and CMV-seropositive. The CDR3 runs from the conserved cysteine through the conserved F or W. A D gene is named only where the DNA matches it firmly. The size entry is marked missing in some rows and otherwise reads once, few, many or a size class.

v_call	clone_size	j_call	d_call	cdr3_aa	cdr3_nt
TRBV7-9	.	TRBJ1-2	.	CASSLLRGQLVFNYGYTF	TGTGCCAGCAGCTTATTAAGAGGACAACTTGTTTTTAACTATGGCTACACCTTC
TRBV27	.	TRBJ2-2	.	CASSSSGLLHSGELFF	TGTGCCAGCAGTTCGTCGGGACTCCTACATTCTGGGGAGCTGTTTTTT
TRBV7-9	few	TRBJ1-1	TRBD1	CASSQGQEAFF	TGTGCCAGCAGCCAGGGACAGGAAGCTTTCTTT
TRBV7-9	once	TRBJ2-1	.	CSSSQGGTYNEQFF	TGTTCCAGCAGCCAGGGAGGCACCTACAATGAGCAGTTCTTC
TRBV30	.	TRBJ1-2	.	CAWNWQGRYGYTF	TGTGCCTGGAACTGGCAGGGGAGATATGGCTACACCTTC
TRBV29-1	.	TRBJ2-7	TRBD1	CSARDRAPNEQYF	TGCAGCGCTAGGGACAGGGCACCCAACGAGCAGTACTTC
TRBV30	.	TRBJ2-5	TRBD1	CAWSWDRSQETQYF	TGTGCCTGGAGTTGGGACAGAAGCCAAGAGACCCAGTACTTC
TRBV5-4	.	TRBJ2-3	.	CASSGAGTQYF	TGTGCCAGCAGCGGCGCAGGTACGCAGTATTTT
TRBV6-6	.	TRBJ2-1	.	CASSYRGTYNEQFF	TGTGCCAGCAGTTACAGGGGGACCTACAATGAGCAGTTCTTC
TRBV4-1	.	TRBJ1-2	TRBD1	CASSQQTTGRSNYGYTF	TGCGCCAGCAGCCAACAAACGACAGGGAGATCCAACTATGGCTACACCTTC
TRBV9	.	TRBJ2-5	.	CASGRYDQETQYF	TGTGCCAGCGGGCGCTACGACCAAGAGACCCAGTACTTC
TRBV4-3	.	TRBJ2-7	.	CASSQDRRGPSYEQYF	TGCGCCAGCAGCCAAGATCGGCGGGGGCCCTCCTACGAGCAGTACTTC
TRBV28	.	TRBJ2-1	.	CASSPSYNEQFF	TGTGCCAGCAGTCCATCCTACAATGAGCAGTTCTTC